Shown below are 11 T cell receptor beta chains from a single sample sequenced in a study of T cells after yellow fever vaccination. TCRdb re-called the 5' RACE reads with MiXCR, one entry per CDR3 protein. Of 450,000 to 550,000 distinct CDR3 sequences listed, 19% are singletons. Material: PBMCs, obtained 15 days after the yellow fever booster vaccination. These receptor sequences come from a man between 25 and 39 years old who received the YFV17D yellow fever vaccine.

In this sample, this clonotype turned up a few times. V is TRBV11-3 and J is TRBJ1-5; D is unresolved. V lost 4 bases to trimming and J lost 6 bases, with 4 bases between them. In germline, CDR1 is SGHNT, CDR2 YENEEA. This CDR3 is 11 amino acids long. The CDR3, as DNA: TGTGCCAGCAGCTCTCTTCAGCCCCAGCATTTT. It translates to CASSSLQPQHF.

The chain recombines TRBV23-1 with TRBJ2-1; a possible D gene is TRBD1 (6 bases). TRBV23-1 is annotated as an ORF whose role is uncertain. The CDR3 totals 15 residues. Deletions cut 7 bases from V and 7 bases from J, with 20 bases between. In DNA, the CDR3 is TGCGCCAGCACCCTCCCTAGGGCAGGGGTAAATGAGCAGTTCTTC. This translates into CASTLPRAGVNEQFF.

The rearrangement joins TRBV20-1 to TRBJ2-3; 9 bases map to TRBD2. Germline CDR1 DFQATT, CDR2 SNEGSKA (reference sequence). V gave up 2 bases and J gave up 3 bases; unmatched junction bases: 18. This CDR3 region has 19 residues. CDR3 sequence: CSARPDQRREGLDTDTQYF. The CDR3 coding sequence is TGCAGTGCTAGACCCGATCAAAGGCGGGAGGGCCTTGATACAGATACGCAGTATTTT.

This clonotype was detected only a few times. The chain links TRBV27 to TRBJ1-1; D gene ambiguous. The CDR3 runs 14 residues. Germline V lookup: CDR1 MNHEY, CDR2 SMNVEV (reference sequence). V lost 1 base to trimming and J lost 1 base, with 7 bases between them. This CDR3 is CASSLLTGNTEAFF. CDR3 DNA sequence: TGTGCCAGCAGTTTATTGACGGGGAACACTGAAGCTTTCTTT.

The V gene is TRBV7-9, the J gene TRBJ1-1; D gene unclear. V lost 2 bases and J 10 bases, leaving 8 bases between the germline ends. The CDR3 extends over 11 amino acids. The germline gives CDR1 SEHNR, CDR2 FQNEAQ (reference sequence). The CDR3 region has the DNA TGTGCCAGCAGCTTACAGGATGTAGCTTTCTTT. Protein sequence: CASSLQDVAFF.

The V gene is TRBV7-6, the J gene TRBJ2-7; 7 bases fit TRBD2. The CDR3 is made up of 16 amino acids. From germline, CDR1 is SGHVS and CDR2 FNYEAQ. J was trimmed by 4 bases and V by 4 bases; bases with no gene match: 13. CDR3 loop: CASSSSHPGLTYEQYF. The CDR3 DNA is TGTGCCAGCAGCTCATCTCACCCGGGACTAACATACGAGCAGTACTTC.

This chain's CDR3 is CASSLGAGGYYNEQFF. In DNA, the CDR3 is TGTGCCAGCAGCTTAGGTGCGGGAGGGTACTACAATGAGCAGTTCTTC. The chain employs TRBV11-2 and TRBJ2-1; 9 nucleotides align to TRBD2. With 1 base clipped from V and 3 bases from J, the junction kept 4 bases outside the gene matches. This CDR3 comprises 16 residues. Germline lookup yields CDR1 SGHAT and CDR2 FQNNGV.

This clonotype was picked up a small number of times. The V and J genes are TRBV6-5 and TRBJ1-5; tentative D call: TRBD1 (5 bases). Germline V lookup: CDR1 MNHEY, CDR2 SVGAGI. The CDR3 covers 15 residues. Trimming left V 6 bases short and J 1 base short, with 13 bases between. This CDR3 reads CASSHFWDSNQPQHF. For the CDR3, the DNA is TGTGCCAGCAGCCATTTCTGGGACAGCAATCAGCCCCAGCATTTT.

The chain joins TRBV20-1 to TRBJ1-5, with unresolved D. CDR1 and CDR2 (germline): DFQATT, SNEGSKA (reference sequence). V was clipped by 3 bases and J by 11 bases, with 8 bases between them. The CDR3 consists of 10 residues. This chain's CDR3 is CSASEGAQHF. The DNA for the CDR3 is TGCAGTGCTAGCGAGGGTGCCCAGCATTTT.

The chain links TRBV20-1 to TRBJ2-5; D perhaps matches TRBD2 (5 bases). V dropped 2 bases and J dropped 5 bases, with 18 bases sitting between them. Germline CDR1 and CDR2: DFQATT and SNEGSKA (reference sequence). The CDR3 has 15 amino acids. CDR3 nucleotide sequence: TGCAGTGCTAGAACTAAAGGGAGAGGCGATGAGACCCAGTACTTC. Translated: CSARTKGRGDETQYF.

This clonotype has just a few counts. This rearrangement joins TRBV20-1 to TRBJ2-5; no firm D call. Germline V gene sequence: CDR1 DFQATT, CDR2 SNEGSKA (reference sequence). The CDR3 covers 14 residues. Trimming removed 3 bases at V and 5 bases at J, with 16 bases between. CDR3 region: CSASAGEVYETQYF. The CDR3 region has the DNA TGCAGTGCTAGTGCAGGCGAAGTTTATGAGACCCAGTACTTC.